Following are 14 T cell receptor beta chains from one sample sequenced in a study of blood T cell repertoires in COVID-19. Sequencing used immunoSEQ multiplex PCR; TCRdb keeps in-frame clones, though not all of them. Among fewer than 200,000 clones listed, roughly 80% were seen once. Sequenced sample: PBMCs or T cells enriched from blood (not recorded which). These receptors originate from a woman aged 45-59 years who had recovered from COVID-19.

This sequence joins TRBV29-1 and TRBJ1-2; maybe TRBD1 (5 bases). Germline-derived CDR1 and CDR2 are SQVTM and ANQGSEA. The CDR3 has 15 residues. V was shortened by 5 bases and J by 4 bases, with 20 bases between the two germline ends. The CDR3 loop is CSVSPQGHSSYGYTF. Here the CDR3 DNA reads TGCAGCGTTTCCCCACAAGGACATTCAAGCTATGGCTACACCTTC.

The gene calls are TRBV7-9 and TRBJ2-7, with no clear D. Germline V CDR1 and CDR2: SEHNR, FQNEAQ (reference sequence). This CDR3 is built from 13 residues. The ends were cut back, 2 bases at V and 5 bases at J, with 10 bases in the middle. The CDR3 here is CASSLLELNEQYF. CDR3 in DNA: TGTGCCAGCAGCTTACTCGAGTTGAACGAGCAGTACTTC.

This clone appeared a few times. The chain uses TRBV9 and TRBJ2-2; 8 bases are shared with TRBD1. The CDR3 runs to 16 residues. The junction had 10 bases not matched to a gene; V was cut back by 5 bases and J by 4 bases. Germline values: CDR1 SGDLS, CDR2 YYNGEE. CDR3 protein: CASRTGALEGTGELFF. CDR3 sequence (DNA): TGTGCCAGCAGGACAGGGGCCCTCGAGGGCACCGGGGAGCTGTTTTTT.

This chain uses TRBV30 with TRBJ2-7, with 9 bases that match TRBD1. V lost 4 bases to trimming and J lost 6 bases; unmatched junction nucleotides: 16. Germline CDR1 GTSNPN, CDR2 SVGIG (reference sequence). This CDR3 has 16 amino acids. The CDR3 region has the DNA TGTGCCTGGACCCGCTCAACCGGGACAGGGTATAGCGAGCAGTACTTC. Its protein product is CAWTRSTGTGYSEQYF. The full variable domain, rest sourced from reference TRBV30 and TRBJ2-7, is SQTIHQWPATLVQPVGSPLSLECTVEGTSNPNLYWYRQAAGRGLQLLFYSVGIGQISSEVPQNLSASRPQDRQFILSSKKLLLSDSGFYLCAWTRSTGTGYSEQYFGPGTRLTVT.

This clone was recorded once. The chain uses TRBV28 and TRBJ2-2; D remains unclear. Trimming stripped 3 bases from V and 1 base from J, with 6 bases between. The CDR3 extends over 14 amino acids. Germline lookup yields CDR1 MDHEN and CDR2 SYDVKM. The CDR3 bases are TGTGCCAGCAGTTTTGGTAGGAACACCGGGGAGCTGTTTTTT. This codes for CASSFGRNTGELFF.

CDR3 nucleotide sequence: TGCGCCAGCAGCTTGAGTAGCCCCACCCTCGGAGAGACCCAGTACTTC. This gives the protein CASSLSSPTLGETQYF. The rearrangement uses TRBV5-1 and TRBJ2-5; D unresolved. The CDR3 runs 16 residues. The germline CDR1 and CDR2 sequences are SGHRS and YFSETQ. Trimming removed 1 base at V and 4 bases at J, with 17 bases between.

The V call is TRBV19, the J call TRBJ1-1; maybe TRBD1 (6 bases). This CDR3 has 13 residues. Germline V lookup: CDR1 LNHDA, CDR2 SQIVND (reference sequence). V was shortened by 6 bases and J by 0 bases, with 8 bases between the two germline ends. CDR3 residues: CASRRTVNTEAFF. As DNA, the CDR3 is TGTGCCAGTAGGCGGACAGTGAACACTGAAGCTTTCTTT.

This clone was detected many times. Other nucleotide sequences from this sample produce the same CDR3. CDR3 region: CAWGTGVNTEAFF. CDR3 coding DNA: TGTGCCTGGGGGACAGGGGTAAACACTGAAGCTTTCTTT. V gene TRBV30 combines with J gene TRBJ1-1; 10 positions agree with TRBD1. V lost 5 bases to trimming and J lost 2 bases; unmatched junction nucleotides: 2. This CDR3 has 13 amino acids. The germline V gene has CDR1 GTSNPN and CDR2 SVGIG (reference sequence).

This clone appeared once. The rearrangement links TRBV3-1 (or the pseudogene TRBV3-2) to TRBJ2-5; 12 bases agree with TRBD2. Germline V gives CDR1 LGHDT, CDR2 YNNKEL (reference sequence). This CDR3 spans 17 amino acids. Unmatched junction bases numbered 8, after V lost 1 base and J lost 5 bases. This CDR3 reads CASSQARLAGVYETQYF. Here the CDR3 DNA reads TGTGCCAGCAGCCAAGCACGACTAGCGGGAGTCTATGAGACCCAGTACTTC.

The CDR3 is CASRGLVLRGEQYF. In nucleotides, the CDR3 is TGTGCCAGCAGAGGACTAGTCCTCCGAGGCGAGCAGTACTTC. V is TRBV2 and J is TRBJ2-7; 7 nucleotides align to TRBD2. The CDR3 is 14 residues long. J gave up 6 bases and V 6 bases, and 11 bases lay outside the gene matches. Germline lookup yields CDR1 SNHLY and CDR2 FYNNEI.

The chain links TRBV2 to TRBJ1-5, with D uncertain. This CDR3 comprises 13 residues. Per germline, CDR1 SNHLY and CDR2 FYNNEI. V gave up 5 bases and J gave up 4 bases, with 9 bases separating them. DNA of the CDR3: TGTGCCAGCAGTCCCTACGAAAATCAGCCCCAGCATTTT. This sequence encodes CASSPYENQPQHF.

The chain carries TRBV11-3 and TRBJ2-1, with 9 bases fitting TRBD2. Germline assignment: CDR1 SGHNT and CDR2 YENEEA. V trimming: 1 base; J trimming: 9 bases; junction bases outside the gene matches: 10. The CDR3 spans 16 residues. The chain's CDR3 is CASSLGVAGVSGEQFF. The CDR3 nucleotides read TGTGCCAGCAGCTTAGGCGTAGCGGGAGTCTCGGGTGAGCAGTTCTTC.

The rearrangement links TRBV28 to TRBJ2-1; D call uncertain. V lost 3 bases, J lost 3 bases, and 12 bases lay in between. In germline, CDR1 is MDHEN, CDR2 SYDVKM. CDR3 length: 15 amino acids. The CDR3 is CASSLPEALYNEQFF. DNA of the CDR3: TGTGCCAGCAGTTTGCCTGAAGCCCTCTACAATGAGCAGTTCTTC. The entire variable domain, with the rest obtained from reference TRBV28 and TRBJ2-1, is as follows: DVKVTQSSRYLVKRTGEKVFLECVQDMDHENMFWYRQDPGLGLRLIYFSYDVKMKEKGDIPEGYSVSREKKERFSLILESASTNQTSMYLCASSLPEALYNEQFFGPGTRLTVL.

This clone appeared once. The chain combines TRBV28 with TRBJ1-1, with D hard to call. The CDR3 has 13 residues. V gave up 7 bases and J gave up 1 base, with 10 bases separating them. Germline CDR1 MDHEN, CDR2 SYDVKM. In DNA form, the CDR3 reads TGTGCCAGCACCGGCGGGCAGAACACTGAAGCTTTCTTT. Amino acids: CASTGGQNTEAFF. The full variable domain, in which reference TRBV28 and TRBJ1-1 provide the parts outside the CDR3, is DVKVTQSSRYLVKRTGEKVFLECVQDMDHENMFWYRQDPGLGLRLIYFSYDVKMKEKGDIPEGYSVSREKKERFSLILESASTNQTSMYLCASTGGQNTEAFFGQGTRLTVV.